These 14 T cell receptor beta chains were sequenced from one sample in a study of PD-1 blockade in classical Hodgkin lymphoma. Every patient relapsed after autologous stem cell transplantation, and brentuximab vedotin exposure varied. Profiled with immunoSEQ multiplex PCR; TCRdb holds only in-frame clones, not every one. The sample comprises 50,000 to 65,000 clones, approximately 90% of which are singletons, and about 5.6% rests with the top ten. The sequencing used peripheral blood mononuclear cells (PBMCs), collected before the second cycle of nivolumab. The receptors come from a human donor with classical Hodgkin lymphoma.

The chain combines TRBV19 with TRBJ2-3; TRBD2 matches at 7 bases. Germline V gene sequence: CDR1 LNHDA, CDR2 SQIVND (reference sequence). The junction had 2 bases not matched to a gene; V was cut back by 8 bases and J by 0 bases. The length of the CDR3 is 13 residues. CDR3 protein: CASWGGSTDTQYF. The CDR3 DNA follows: TGTGCCAGTTGGGGGGGAAGCACAGATACGCAGTATTTT.

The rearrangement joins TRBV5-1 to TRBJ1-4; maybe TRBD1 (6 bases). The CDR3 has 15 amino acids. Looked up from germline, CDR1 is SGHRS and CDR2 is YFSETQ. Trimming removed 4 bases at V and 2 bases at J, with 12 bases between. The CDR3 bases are TGCGCCAGCAGCGCTACAGGGTCTACTAATGAAAAACTGTTTTTT. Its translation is CASSATGSTNEKLFF.

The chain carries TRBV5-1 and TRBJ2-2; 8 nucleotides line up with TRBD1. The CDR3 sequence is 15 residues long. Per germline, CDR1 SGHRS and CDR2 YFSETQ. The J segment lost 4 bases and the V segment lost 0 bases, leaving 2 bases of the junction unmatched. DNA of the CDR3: TGCGCCAGCAGCTTGGCAGGGGGCCTCACCGGGGAGCTGTTTTTT. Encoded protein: CASSLAGGLTGELFF.

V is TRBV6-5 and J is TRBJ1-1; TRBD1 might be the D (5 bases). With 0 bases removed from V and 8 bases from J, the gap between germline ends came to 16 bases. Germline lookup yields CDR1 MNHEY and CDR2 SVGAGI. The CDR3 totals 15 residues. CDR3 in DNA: TGTGCCAGCAGTTACTCGGGGGGGACGCCACCGGAAGCTTTCTTT. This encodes CASSYSGGTPPEAFF.

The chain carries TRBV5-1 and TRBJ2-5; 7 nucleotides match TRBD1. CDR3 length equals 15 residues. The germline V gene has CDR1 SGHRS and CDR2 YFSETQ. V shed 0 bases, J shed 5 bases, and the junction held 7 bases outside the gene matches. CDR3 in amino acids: CASSLAPTGIETQYF. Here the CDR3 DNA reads TGCGCCAGCAGCTTGGCCCCGACAGGGATTGAGACCCAGTACTTC.

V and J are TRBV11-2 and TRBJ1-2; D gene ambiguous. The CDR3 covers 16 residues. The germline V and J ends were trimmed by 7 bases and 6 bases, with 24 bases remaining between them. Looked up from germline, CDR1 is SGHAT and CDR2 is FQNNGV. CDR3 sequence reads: CASTPLSGGVGNGYTF. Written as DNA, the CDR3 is TGTGCCAGCACCCCACTTTCAGGCGGGGTAGGGAATGGCTACACCTTC.

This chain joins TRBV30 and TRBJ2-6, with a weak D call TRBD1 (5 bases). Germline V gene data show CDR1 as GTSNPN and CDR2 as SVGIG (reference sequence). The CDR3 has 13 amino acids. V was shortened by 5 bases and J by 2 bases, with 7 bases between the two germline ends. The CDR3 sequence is CAWETAGANVLTF. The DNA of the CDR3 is TGTGCCTGGGAGACAGCTGGGGCCAACGTCCTGACTTTC. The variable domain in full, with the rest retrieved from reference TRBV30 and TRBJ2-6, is SQTIHQWPATLVQPVGSPLSLECTVEGTSNPNLYWYRQAAGRGLQLLFYSVGIGQISSEVPQNLSASRPQDRQFILSSKKLLLSDSGFYLCAWETAGANVLTFGAGSRLTVL.

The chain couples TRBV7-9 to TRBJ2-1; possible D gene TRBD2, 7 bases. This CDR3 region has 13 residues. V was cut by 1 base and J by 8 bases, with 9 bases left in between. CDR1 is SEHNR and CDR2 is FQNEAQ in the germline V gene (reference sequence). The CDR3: CASSLEGGDEQFF. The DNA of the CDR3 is TGTGCCAGCAGCTTAGAAGGGGGGGATGAGCAGTTCTTC.

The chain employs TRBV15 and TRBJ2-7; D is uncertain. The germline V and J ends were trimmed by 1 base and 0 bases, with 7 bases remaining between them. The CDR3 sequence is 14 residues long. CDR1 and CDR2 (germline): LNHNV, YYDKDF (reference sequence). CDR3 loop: CATSRGPGSYEQYF. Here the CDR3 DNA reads TGTGCCACCAGCAGAGGTCCGGGCTCCTACGAGCAGTACTTC.

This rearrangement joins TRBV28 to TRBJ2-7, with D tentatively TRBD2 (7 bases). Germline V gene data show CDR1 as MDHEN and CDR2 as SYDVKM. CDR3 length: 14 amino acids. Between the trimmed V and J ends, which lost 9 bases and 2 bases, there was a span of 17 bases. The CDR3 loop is CASRRGGGAYEQYF. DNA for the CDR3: TGTGCCAGTCGGAGGGGGGGTGGCGCCTACGAGCAGTACTTC.

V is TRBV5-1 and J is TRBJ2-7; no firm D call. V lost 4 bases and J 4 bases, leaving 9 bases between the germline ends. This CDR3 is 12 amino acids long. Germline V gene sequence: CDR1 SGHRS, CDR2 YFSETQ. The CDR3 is CASSGTAYEQYF. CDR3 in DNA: TGCGCCAGCAGCGGTACAGCTTACGAGCAGTACTTC.

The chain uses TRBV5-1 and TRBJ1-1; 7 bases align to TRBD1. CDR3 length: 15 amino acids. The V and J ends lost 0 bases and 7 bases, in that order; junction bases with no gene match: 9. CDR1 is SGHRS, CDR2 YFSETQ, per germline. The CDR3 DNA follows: TGCGCCAGCAGCTTGGACTTTATGTGGGACAGTGAAGCTTTCTTT. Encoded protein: CASSLDFMWDSEAFF.

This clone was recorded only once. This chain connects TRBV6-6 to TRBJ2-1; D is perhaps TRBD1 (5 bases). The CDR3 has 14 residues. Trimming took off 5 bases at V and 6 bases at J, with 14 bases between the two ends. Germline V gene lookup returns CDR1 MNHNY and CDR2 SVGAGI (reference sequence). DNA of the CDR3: TGTGCCAGCAGTCCTTCCAGGACACCCAATGAGCAGTTCTTC. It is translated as CASSPSRTPNEQFF.

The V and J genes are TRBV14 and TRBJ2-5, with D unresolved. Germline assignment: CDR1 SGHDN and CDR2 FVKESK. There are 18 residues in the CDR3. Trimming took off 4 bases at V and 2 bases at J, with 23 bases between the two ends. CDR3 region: CASSPRSGLVVGQETQYF. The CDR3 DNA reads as TGTGCCAGCAGCCCAAGGTCGGGCTTGGTTGTGGGACAAGAGACCCAGTACTTC. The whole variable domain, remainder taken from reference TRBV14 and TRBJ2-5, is EAGVTQFPSHSVIEKGQTVTLRCDPISGHDNLYWYRRVMGKEIKFLLHFVKESKQDESGMPNNRFLAERTGGTYSTLKVQPAELEDSGVYFCASSPRSGLVVGQETQYFGPGTRLLVL.